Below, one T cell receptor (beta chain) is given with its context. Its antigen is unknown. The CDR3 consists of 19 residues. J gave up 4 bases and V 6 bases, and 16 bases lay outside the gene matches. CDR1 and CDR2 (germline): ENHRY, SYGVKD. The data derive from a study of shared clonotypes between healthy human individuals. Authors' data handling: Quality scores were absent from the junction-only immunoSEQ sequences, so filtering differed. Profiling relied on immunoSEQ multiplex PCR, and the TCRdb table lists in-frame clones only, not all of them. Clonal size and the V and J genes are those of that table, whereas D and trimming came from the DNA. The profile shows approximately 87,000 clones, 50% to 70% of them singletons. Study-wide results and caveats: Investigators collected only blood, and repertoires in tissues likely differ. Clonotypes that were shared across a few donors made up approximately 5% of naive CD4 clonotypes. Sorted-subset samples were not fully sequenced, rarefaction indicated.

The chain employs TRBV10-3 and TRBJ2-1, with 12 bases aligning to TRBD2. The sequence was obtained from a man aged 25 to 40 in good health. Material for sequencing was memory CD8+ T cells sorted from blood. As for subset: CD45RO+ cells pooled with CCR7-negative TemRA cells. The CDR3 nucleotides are TGTGCCATCAGCCACGGACAGGTCCCTAGCGGGAGGGCGTACAATGAGCAGTTCTTC. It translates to CAISHGQVPSGRAYNEQFF.